This T cell receptor beta chain was identified during a study of tumour-infiltrating T cells in Burkitt lymphoma. The overall study: Overall and progression-free survival were predicted by productive clonality.

V was trimmed by 3 bases and J by 1 base, leaving 0 bases between them. The germline CDR1 and CDR2 sequences are MNHEY and SMNVEV (reference sequence). CDR3 length equals 12 residues. Profiled with immunoSEQ multiplex PCR; TCRdb holds only in-frame clones, not every one. The repertoire includes under 2,000 clones, approximately 75% of them detected once, and around 40% sits in the top ten. The TCR sequence derives from a human donor with diffuse large B-cell lymphoma. V and J are TRBV27 and TRBJ2-2; no definite D call. Material: tumor tissue. The CDR3 sequence: CASSLNTGELFF. The CDR3 region has the DNA TGTGCCAGCAGTTTGAACACCGGGGAGCTGTTTTTT.